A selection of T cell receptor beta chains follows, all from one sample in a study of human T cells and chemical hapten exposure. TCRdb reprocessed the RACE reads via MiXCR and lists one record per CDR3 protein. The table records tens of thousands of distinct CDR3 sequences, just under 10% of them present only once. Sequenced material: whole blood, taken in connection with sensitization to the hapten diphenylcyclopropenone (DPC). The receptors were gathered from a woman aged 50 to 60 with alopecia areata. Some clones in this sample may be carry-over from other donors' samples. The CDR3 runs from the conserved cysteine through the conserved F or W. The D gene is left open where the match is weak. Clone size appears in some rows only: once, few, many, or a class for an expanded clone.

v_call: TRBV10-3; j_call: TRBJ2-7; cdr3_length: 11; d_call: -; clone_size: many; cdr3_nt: TGTGCCACCGCAGTGAGGGACGAGCAGTACTTC; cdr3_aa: CATAVRDEQYF
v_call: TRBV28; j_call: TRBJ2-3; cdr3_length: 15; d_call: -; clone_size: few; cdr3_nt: TGTGCCAGCAGACCAACCGGGACCGGCAACTCCCTGCAGTATTTT; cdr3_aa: CASRPTGTGNSLQYF
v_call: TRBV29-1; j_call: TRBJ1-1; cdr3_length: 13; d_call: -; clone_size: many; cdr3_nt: TGCAGCCTCTCTAGGGTGCGACACACTGAAGCTTTCTTT; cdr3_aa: CSLSRVRHTEAFF
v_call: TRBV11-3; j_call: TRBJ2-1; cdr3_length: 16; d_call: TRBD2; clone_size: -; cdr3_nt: TGTGCCAGCAGCTCCGGGACTAGCGCCTCCTACAATGAGCAGTTCTTC; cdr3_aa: CASSSGTSASYNEQFF
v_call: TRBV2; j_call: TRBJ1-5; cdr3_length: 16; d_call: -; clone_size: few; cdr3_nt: TGTGCCAGCCTTGAAACCCTAGGAATAAGCAATCAGCCCCAGCATTTT; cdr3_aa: CASLETLGISNQPQHF
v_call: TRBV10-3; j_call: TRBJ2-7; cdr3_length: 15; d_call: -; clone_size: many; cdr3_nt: TGTGCCATCACGGGCTCGCCACAGGCCTCCTACGAGCAGTACTTC; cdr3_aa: CAITGSPQASYEQYF
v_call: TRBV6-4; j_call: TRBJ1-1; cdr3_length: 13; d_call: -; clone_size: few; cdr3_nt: TGTGCCAGCAGTGTCCAGGGGAACACTGAAGCTTTCTTT; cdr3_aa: CASSVQGNTEAFF
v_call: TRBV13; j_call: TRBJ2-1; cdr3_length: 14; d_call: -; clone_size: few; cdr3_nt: TGTGCCAGCAGCTTAGGACAGGGTCATGATGAGCAGTTCTTC; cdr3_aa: CASSLGQGHDEQFF
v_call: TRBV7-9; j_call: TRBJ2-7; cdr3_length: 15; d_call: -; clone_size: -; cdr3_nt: TGTGCCAGCAGCCCCCTGCTTGGGGAAACCTACGAGCAGTACTTC; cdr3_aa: CASSPLLGETYEQYF
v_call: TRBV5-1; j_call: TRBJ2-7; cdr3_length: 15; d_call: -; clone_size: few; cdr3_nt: TGCGCCAGCAGCCCGGAGGGCGGCGGGGTCAACGAGCAGTACTTC; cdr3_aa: CASSPEGGGVNEQYF
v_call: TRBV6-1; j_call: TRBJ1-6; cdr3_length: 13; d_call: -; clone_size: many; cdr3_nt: TGTGCCAGCGGCGCTGCTGATAATTCACCCCTCCACTTT; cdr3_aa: CASGAADNSPLHF
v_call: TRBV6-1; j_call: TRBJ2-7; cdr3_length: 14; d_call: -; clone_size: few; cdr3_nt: TGTGCCAGCAGTGAAGCCGCGCGAGGCTACGAGCAGTACTTC; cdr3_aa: CASSEAARGYEQYF
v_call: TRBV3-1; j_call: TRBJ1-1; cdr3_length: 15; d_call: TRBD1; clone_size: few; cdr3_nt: TGTGCCAGCAGCCCCCGGGGACAGCAGAACACTGAAGCTTTCTTT; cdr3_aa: CASSPRGQQNTEAFF
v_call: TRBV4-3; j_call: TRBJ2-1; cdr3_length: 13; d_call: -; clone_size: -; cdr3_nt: TGCGCCAGCAGCCAAGAGGGGGCCGGTGAGCAGTTCTTC; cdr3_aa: CASSQEGAGEQFF
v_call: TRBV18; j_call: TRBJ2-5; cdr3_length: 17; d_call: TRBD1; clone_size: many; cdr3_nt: TGTGCCAGCTCACCACTCCGGACAGGGGCCAACCAAGAGACCCAGTACTTC; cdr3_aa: CASSPLRTGANQETQYF
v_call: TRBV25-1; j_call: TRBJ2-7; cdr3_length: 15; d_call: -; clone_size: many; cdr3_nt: TGTGCCAGCAGTGGAGGGCAGGCCCTATCCTACGAGCAGTACTTC; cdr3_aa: CASSGGQALSYEQYF
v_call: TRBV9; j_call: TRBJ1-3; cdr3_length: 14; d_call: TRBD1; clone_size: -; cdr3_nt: TGTGCCAGCAGCCCATGGGACAGCGGAAACACCATATATTTT; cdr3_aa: CASSPWDSGNTIYF
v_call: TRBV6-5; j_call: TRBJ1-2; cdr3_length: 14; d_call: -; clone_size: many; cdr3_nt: TGTGCCAGCAGCCGGGAGGCGAGCAACTATGGCTACACCTTC; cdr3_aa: CASSREASNYGYTF
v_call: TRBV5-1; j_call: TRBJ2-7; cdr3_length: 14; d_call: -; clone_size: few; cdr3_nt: TGCGCCAGCAGCTTCGGGCAGGGGTCCGACGAGCAGTACTTC; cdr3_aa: CASSFGQGSDEQYF
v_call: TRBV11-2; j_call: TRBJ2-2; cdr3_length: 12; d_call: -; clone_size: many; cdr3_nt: TGTGCCAGCATCAGGGGAGCCGGGGAGCTGTTTTTT; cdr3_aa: CASIRGAGELFF
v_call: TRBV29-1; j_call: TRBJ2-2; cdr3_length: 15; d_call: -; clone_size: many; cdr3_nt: TGCAGCGTTGAGCTGGGAGGTTTGCACACCGGGGAGCTGTTTTTT; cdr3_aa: CSVELGGLHTGELFF
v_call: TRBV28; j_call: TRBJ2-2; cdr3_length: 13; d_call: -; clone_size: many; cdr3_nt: TGTGCCAGCAACGAACAGGGACCCGGGGAGCTGTTTTTT; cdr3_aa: CASNEQGPGELFF
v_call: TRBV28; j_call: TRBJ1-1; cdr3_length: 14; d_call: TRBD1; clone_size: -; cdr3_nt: TGTGCCAGCACCTTGGGACAGTCGTTCCGGGAAGCTTTCTTT; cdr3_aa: CASTLGQSFREAFF
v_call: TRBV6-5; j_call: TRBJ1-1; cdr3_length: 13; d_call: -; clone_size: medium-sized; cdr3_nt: TGTGCCAGCAGTTCCGGGGGGTACCTTGAAGCTTTCTTT; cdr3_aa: CASSSGGYLEAFF
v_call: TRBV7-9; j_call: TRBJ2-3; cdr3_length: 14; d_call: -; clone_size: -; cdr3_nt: TGTGCCAGCAGCTTAGAACCTACGTCAGATACGCAGTATTTT; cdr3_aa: CASSLEPTSDTQYF
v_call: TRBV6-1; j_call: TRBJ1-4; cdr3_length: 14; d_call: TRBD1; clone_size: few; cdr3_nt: TGTGCCAGCGAAGAACAGGGGGCGTCTGAAAAACTGTTTTTT; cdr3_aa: CASEEQGASEKLFF
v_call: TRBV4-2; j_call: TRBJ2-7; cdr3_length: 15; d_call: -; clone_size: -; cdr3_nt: TGTGCCAGCAGCCAAGATCCCAGCGCCAACTACGAGCAGTACTTC; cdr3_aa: CASSQDPSANYEQYF
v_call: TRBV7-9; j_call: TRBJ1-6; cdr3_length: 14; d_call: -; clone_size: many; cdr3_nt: TGTGCCAGCAGCTTAGGGACTCCTAATTCACCCCTCCACTTT; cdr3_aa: CASSLGTPNSPLHF
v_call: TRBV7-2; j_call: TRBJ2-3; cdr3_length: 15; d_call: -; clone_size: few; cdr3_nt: TGTGCCAGCAGCTTATTTCCCAGGGGCACAGATACGCAGTATTTT; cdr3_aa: CASSLFPRGTDTQYF
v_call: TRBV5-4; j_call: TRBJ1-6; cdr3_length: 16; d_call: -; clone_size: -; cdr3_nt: TGTGCCAGCAGTCGAGAGGTGCCCGGGAACAATTCACCCCTCCACTTT; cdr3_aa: CASSREVPGNNSPLHF
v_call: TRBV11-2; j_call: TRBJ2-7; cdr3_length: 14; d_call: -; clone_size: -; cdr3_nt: TGTGCCAGCAGCCCCGTAAACACCCCCTACGAGCAGTACTTC; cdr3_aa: CASSPVNTPYEQYF
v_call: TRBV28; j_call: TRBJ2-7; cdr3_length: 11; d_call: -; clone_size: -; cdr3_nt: TGTGCCAGCAGGGGCCCTTTTCGGCAGTACTTC; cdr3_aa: CASRGPFRQYF
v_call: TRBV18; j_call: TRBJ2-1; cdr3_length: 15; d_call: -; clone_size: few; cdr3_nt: TGTGCCAGCTCACTTATGGTAATGGAGGGCAATGAGCAGTTCTTC; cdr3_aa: CASSLMVMEGNEQFF
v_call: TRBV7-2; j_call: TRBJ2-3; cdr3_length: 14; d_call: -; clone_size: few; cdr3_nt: TGTGCCAGCAGCCTACGGACGGGCACAGATACGCAGTATTTT; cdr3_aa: CASSLRTGTDTQYF
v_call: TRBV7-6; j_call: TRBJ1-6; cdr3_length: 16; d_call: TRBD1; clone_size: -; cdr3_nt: TGTGCCAGCAGCTCGGGACAGGCGACAACAAATTCACCCCTCCACTTT; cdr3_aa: CASSSGQATTNSPLHF
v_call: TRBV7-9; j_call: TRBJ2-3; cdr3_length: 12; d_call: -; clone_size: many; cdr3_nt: TGTGCCAGCAGCGGCATAACAGATACGCAGTATTTT; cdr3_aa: CASSGITDTQYF
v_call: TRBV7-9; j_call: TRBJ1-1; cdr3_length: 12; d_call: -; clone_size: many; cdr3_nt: TGTGCCAGCAGCTTAGTAGTAACTGAAGCTTTCTTT; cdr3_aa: CASSLVVTEAFF
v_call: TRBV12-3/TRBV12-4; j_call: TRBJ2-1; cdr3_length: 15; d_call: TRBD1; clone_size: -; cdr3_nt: TGTGCCAGCAGTCGGGACAGGGGGCAAAATCATGAGCAGTTCTTC; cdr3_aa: CASSRDRGQNHEQFF
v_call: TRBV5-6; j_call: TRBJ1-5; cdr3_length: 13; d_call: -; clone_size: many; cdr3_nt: TGTGCCAGCAGCCGTGATCAGAATCAGCCCCAGCATTTT; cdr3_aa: CASSRDQNQPQHF
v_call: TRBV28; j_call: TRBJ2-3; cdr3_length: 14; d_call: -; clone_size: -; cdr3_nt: TGTGCCAGCAGTTTGGCCCAGGGGACAGATACGCAGTATTTT; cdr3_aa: CASSLAQGTDTQYF
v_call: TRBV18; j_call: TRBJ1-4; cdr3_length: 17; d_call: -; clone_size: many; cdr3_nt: TGTGCCAGCTCATACGGCACCTCCTATGCAACTAATGAAAAACTGTTTTTT; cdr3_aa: CASSYGTSYATNEKLFF
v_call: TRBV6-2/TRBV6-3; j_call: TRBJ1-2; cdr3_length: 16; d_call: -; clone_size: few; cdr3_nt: TGTGCCAGCAGTTACTCGCCCCTTGAGGGATTTTATGGCTACACCTTC; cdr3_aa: CASSYSPLEGFYGYTF
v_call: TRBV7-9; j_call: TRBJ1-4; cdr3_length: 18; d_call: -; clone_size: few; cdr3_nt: TGTGCCAGCAGCTTGGGCACAGACCAAATTGCAACTAATGAAAAACTGTTTTTT; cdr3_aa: CASSLGTDQIATNEKLFF
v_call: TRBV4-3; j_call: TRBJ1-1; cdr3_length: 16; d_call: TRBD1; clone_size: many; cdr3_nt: TGCGCCAGCAGCCAAGCCCAGACAGGGTTTACCACTGAAGCTTTCTTT; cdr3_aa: CASSQAQTGFTTEAFF
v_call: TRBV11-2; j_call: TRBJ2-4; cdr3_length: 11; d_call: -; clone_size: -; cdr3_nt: TGTGCCAGCAGCCCCATGAGCATTCAGTACTTC; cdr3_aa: CASSPMSIQYF
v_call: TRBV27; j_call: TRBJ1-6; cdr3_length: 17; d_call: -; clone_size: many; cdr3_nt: TGTGCCAGCAGTTTTTCGGGATTAGGCTCCTATAATTCACCCCTCCACTTT; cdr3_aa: CASSFSGLGSYNSPLHF
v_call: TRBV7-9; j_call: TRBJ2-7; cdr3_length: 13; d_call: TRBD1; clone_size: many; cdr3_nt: TGTGCCAGCAGCTACACAGGGGTGGACGAGCAGTACTTC; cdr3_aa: CASSYTGVDEQYF
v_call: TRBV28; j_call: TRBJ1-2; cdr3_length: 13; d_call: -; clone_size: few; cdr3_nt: TGTGCCAGCAGTCTAACAGGGCACTATGGCTACACCTTC; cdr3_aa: CASSLTGHYGYTF
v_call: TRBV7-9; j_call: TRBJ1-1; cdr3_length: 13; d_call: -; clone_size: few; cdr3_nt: TGTGCCAGCAGCTTGGCCGAGCCCACTGAAGCTTTCTTT; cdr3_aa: CASSLAEPTEAFF
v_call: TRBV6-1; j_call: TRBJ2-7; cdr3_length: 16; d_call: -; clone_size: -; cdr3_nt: TGCGCCAGCAGTGGGGCGGACATTGGATCACCGTACGAGCAGTACTTC; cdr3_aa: CASSGADIGSPYEQYF
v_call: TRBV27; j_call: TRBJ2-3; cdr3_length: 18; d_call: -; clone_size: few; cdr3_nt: TGTGCCACCAAGCATGGCGGGGGCACTTGGTCCGGCACAGATACGCAGTATTTT; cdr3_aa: CATKHGGGTWSGTDTQYF